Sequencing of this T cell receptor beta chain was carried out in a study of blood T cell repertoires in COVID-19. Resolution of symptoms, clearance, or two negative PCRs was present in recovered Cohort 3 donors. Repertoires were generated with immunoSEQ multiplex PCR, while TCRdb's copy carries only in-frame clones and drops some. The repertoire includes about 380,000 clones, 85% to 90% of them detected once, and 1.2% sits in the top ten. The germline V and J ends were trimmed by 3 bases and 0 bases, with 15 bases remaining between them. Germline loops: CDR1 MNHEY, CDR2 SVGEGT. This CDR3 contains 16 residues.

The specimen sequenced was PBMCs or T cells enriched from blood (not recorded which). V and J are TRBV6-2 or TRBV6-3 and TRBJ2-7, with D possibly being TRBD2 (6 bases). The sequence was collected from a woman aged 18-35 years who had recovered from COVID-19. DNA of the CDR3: TGTGCCAGCAGTTATCCCGTCGCGGGAAGCTCCTACGAGCAGTACTTC. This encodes CASSYPVAGSSYEQYF.